These 17 T cell receptor beta chains came from one sample sequenced in a study of blood T cell repertoires in COVID-19. The table came from immunoSEQ multiplex PCR; TCRdb's copy has only in-frame clones and leaves some out. The profile covers about 140,000 clones, with roughly 80% appearing a single time and 4% to 5% taken by the ten largest. The specimen was peripheral blood. Every receptor here comes from a woman at least 80 years old with acute or convalescent COVID-19.

The CDR3 DNA follows: TGTGCCAGCAGCGTAGTTTTTCGGCAGGGGACCTTAGGCTATGGCTACACCTTC. As protein: CASSVVFRQGTLGYGYTF. The rearrangement links TRBV9 to TRBJ1-2; possibly TRBD1 for D (6 bases). The V end was cut by 0 bases, the J end by 4 bases, with 22 bases between. Germline V gives CDR1 SGDLS, CDR2 YYNGEE. The CDR3 runs to 18 residues.

V usage is TRBV11-2 and J usage is TRBJ2-3; 12 nucleotides match TRBD2. Germline V gene data show CDR1 as SGHAT and CDR2 as FQNNGV. Germline trimming cut 0 bases from V and 4 bases from J; bases unmatched to any gene: 14. CDR3 length: 20 amino acids. The CDR3 coding sequence is TGTGCCAGCAGCTTAGATTGGGGAACTAGCGGGGGGCGGAGGGCAGATACGCAGTATTTT. Amino acid sequence: CASSLDWGTSGGRRADTQYF.

This rearrangement joins TRBV12-3 or TRBV12-4 to TRBJ2-7, with D possibly matching TRBD1 (5 bases). The V end lost 2 bases, the J end lost 2 bases, and 7 bases lay between the germline ends. The CDR3 is made up of 13 amino acids. CDR3 nucleotides: TGTGCCAGCAGTTTATCAGGGACCTACGAGCAGTACTTC. This encodes CASSLSGTYEQYF.

The chain has TRBV10-3 and TRBJ1-5; no firm D call. Germline CDR1 and CDR2: ENHRY and SYGVKD. V lost 5 bases to trimming and J lost 3 bases, with 5 bases between them. There are 12 residues in the CDR3. CDR3 loop: CAISSYNQPQHF. CDR3 DNA: TGTGCCATCAGTTCTTACAATCAGCCCCAGCATTTT.

The V and J genes are TRBV12-5 and TRBJ1-2; TRBD1 matches at 9 bases. Germline V gene sequence: CDR1 LGHNT, CDR2 FRNRAP. This CDR3 contains 15 residues. The V segment lost 4 bases and the J segment 4 bases; nucleotides outside the gene matches: 7. The DNA of the CDR3 is TGTGCTAGTGGTTCAATAGGGACAGGGAGCTATGGCTACACCTTC. Residues: CASGSIGTGSYGYTF.

The rearrangement links TRBV2 to TRBJ1-2; D not certain. Germline V gives CDR1 SNHLY, CDR2 FYNNEI. V lost 4 bases to trimming and J lost 4 bases, with 16 bases between them. The CDR3 runs 15 residues. CDR3 in DNA: TGTGCCAGCAGTGTGGAGGCAAATGTTATCTATGGCTACACCTTC. It encodes CASSVEANVIYGYTF.

This chain links TRBV5-4 with TRBJ1-4, with TRBD1 as a possible D gene (5 bases). Looked up from germline, CDR1 is SGHNT and CDR2 is YYREEE (reference sequence). The CDR3 contains 12 residues. V was clipped by 7 bases and J by 5 bases, with 9 bases between them. CDR3 bases: TGTGCCAGCGGTAGGGGCAATGAAAAACTGTTTTTT. This sequence encodes CASGRGNEKLFF.

The chain employs TRBV6-5 and TRBJ1-4; D may be TRBD1 (5 bases). The CDR3 contains 13 residues. Germline V lookup: CDR1 MNHEY, CDR2 SVGAGI. Trimming cost V 10 bases and J 8 bases, with 17 bases left between them. In nucleotides, the CDR3 is TGTGCCACCGGCAGGGCCAAAACGGAAAAACTGTTTTTT. This encodes CATGRAKTEKLFF.

This chain links TRBV9 with TRBJ2-6; D gene ambiguous. Trimming pared 0 bases from V and 0 bases from J, leaving 4 bases between. This CDR3 spans 15 amino acids. Germline CDR1 is SGDLS and CDR2 is YYNGEE. The DNA for the CDR3 is TGTGCCAGCAGCGTAGTGAGCTCTGGGGCCAACGTCCTGACTTTC. It codes for CASSVVSSGANVLTF.

The rearrangement joins TRBV4-2 to TRBJ2-3, with TRBD2 matching 11 bases. With 2 bases clipped from V and 6 bases from J, the junction kept 16 bases outside the gene matches. This CDR3 has 19 residues. Germline V gene lookup returns CDR1 LGHNA and CDR2 YNFKEQ. CDR3 region: CASSQLLAGDLRAMDTQYF. The CDR3 DNA follows: TGTGCCAGCAGCCAACTACTAGCGGGAGACCTGCGGGCAATGGATACGCAGTATTTT.

This clone was counted between two and nine times. This chain links TRBV2 with TRBJ2-7; TRBD2 matches at 10 bases. The CDR3 totals 15 residues. CDR1 is SNHLY, CDR2 FYNNEI, per germline. Losses at the gene ends were 5 bases for V and 0 bases for J; bases not matched to a gene: 4. Written as DNA, the CDR3 is TGTGCCAGCAGTTGGCCTAGCGGGGGCTCCTACGAGCAGTACTTC. Residues: CASSWPSGGSYEQYF.

The V and J genes are TRBV11-2 and TRBJ1-2; TRBD1 is a possible D gene (6 bases). This CDR3 is built from 13 residues. Deletions cut 6 bases from V and 2 bases from J, with 10 bases between. The germline gives CDR1 SGHAT, CDR2 FQNNGV. The CDR3 region is CASSSGQNYGYTF. The CDR3 DNA follows: TGTGCCAGCAGTTCCGGACAGAACTATGGCTACACCTTC.

The genes are TRBV13 and TRBJ2-7; TRBD1 might be the D (5 bases). The CDR3 covers 15 residues. Germline CDR1 PRHDT, CDR2 FYEKMQ (reference sequence). Trimming took off 5 bases at V and 2 bases at J, with 16 bases between the two ends. The CDR3 loop reads CASSERLRVTYEQYF. Here the CDR3 DNA reads TGTGCCAGCAGCGAGCGTCTCAGGGTTACCTACGAGCAGTACTTC.

The genes are TRBV5-6 and TRBJ2-3; a possible D gene is TRBD1 (5 bases). Deletions cut 1 base from V and 4 bases from J, with 7 bases between. In germline, CDR1 is SGHDT, CDR2 YYEEEE. This CDR3 has 13 amino acids. CDR3 DNA: TGTGCCAGCAGCTTGCAGGGTGCAGATACGCAGTATTTT. This translates into CASSLQGADTQYF.

This chain links TRBV11-2 with TRBJ2-7; a possible D gene is TRBD1 (7 bases). Trimming took off 4 bases at V and 3 bases at J, with 13 bases between the two ends. Germline V lookup: CDR1 SGHAT, CDR2 FQNNGV. This CDR3 contains 14 residues. CDR3: CASSSNRGGYEQYF. In DNA form, the CDR3 reads TGTGCCAGCAGCTCCAACAGGGGAGGCTACGAGCAGTACTTC. The full variable domain, rest sourced from reference TRBV11-2 and TRBJ2-7, is EAGVAQSPRYKIIEKRQSVAFWCNPISGHATLYWYQQILGQGPKLLIQFQNNGVVDDSQLPKDRFSAERLKGVDSTLKIQPAKLEDSAVYLCASSSNRGGYEQYFGPGTRLTVT.

The genes are TRBV4-1 and TRBJ2-1, with 10 bases lining up with TRBD2. Germline loops: CDR1 MGHRA, CDR2 YSYEKL. The length of the CDR3 is 15 residues. The J segment lost 6 bases and the V segment lost 4 bases, leaving 6 bases of the junction unmatched. The CDR3 nucleotides read TGCGCCAGCAGCCCAACCCAGCGGGGGGGCAATGAGCAGTTCTTC. Residues: CASSPTQRGGNEQFF.

J is TRBJ2-5 and V is TRBV27; D is uncertain. In germline, CDR1 is MNHEY, CDR2 SMNVEV (reference sequence). The CDR3 runs 14 residues. Trimming took off 2 bases at V and 5 bases at J, with 12 bases between the two ends. The DNA for the CDR3 is TGTGCCAGCAGTTTAATGGGCTACCCGGAGACCCAGTACTTC. Amino acid sequence: CASSLMGYPETQYF.